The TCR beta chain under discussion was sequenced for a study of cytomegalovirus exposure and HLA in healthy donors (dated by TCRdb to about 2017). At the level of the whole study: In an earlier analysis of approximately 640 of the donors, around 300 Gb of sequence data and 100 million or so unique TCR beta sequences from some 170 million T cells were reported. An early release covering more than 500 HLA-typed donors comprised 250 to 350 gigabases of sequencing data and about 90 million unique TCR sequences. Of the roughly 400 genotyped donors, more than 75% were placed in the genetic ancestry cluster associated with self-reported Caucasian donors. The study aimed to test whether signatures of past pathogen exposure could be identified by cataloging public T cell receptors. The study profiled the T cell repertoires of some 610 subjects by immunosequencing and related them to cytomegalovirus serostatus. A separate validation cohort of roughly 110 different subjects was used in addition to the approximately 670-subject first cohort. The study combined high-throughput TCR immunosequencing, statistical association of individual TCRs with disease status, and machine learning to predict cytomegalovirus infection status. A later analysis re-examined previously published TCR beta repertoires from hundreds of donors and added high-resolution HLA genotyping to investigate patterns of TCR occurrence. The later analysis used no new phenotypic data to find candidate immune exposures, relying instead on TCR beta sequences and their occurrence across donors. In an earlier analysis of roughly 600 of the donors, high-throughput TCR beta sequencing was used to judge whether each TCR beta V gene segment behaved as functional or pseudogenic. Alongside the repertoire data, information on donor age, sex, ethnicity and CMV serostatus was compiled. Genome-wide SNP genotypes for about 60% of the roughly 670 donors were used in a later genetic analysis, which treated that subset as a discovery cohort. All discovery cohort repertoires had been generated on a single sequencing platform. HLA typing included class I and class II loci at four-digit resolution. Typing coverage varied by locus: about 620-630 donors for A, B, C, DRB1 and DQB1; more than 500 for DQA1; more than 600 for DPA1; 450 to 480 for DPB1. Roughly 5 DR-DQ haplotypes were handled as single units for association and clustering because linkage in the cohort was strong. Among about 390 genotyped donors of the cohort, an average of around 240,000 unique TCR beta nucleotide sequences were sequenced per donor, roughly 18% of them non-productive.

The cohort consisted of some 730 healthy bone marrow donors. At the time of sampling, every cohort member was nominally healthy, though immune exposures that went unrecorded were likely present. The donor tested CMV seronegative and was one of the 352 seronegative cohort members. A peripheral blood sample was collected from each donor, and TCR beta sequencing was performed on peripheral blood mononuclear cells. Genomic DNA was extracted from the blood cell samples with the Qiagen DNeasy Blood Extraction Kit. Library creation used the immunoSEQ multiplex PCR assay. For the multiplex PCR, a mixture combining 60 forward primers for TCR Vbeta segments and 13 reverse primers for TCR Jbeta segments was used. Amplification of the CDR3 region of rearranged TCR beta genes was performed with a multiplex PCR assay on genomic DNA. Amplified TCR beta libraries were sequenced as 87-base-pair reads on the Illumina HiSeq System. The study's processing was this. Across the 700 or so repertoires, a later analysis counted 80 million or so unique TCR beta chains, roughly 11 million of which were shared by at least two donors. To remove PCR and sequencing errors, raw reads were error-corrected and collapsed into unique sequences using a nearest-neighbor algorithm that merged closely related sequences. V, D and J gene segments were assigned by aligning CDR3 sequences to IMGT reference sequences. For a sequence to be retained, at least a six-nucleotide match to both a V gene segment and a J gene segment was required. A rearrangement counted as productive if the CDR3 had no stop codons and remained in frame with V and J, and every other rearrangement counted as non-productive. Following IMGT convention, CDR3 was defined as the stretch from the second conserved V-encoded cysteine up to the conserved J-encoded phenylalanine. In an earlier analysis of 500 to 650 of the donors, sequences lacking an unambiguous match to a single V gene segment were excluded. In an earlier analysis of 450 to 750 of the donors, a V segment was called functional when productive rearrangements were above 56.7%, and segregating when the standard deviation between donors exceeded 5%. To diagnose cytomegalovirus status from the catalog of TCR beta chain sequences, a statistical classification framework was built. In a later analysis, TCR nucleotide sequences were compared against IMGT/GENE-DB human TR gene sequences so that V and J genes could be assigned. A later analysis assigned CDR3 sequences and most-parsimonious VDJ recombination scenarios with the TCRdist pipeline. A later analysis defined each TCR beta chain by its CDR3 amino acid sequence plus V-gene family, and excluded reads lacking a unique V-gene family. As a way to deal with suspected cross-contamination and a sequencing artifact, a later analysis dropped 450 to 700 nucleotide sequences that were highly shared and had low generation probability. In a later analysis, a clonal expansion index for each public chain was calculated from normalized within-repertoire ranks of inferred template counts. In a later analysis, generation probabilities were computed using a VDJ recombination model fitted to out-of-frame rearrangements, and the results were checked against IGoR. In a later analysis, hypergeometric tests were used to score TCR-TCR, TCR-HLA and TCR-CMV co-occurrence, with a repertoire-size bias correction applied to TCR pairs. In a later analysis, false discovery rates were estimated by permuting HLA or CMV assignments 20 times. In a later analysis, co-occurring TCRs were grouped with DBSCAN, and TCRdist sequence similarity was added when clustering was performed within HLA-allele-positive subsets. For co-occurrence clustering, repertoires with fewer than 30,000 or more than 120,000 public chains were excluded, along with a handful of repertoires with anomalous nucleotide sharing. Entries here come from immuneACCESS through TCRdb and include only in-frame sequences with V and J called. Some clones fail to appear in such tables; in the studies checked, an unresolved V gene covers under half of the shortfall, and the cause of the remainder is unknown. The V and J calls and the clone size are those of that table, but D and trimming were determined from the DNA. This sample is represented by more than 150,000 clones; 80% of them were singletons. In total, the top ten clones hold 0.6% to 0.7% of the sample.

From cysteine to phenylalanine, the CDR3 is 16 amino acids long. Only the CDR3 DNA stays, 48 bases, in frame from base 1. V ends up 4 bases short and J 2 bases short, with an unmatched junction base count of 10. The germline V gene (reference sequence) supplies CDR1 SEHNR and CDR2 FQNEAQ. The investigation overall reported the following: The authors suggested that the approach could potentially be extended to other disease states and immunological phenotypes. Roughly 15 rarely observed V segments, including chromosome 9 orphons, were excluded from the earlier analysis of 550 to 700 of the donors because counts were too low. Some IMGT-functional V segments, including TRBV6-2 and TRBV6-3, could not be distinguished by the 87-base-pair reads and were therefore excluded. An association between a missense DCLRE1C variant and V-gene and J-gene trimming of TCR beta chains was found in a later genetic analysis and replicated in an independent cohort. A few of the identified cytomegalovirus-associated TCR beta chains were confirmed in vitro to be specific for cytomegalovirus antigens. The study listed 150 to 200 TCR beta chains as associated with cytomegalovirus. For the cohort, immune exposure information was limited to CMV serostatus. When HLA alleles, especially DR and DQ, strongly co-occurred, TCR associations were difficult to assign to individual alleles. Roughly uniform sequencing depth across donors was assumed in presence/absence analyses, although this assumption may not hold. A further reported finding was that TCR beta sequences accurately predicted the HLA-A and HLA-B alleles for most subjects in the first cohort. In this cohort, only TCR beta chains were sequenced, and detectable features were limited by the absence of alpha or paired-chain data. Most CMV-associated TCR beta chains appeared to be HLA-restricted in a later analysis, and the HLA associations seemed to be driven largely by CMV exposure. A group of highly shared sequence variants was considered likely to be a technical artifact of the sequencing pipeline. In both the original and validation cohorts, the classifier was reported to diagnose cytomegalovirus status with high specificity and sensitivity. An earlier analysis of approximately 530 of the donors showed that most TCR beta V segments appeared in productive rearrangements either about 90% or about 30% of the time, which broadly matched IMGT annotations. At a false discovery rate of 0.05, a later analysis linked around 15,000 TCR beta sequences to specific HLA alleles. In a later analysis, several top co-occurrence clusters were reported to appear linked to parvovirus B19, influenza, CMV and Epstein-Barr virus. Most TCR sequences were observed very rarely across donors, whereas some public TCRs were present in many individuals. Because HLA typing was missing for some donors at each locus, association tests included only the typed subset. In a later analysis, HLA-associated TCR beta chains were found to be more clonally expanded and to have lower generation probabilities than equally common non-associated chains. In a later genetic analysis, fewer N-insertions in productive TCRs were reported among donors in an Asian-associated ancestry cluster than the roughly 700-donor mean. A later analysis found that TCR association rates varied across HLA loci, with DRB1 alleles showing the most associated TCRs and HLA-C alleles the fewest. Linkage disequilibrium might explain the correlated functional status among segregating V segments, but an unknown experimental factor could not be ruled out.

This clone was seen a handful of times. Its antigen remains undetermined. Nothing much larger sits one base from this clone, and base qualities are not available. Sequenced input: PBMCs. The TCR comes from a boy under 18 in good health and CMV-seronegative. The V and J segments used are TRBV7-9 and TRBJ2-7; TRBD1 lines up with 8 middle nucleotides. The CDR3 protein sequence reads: CASSSKPGQETYEQYF. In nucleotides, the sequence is TGTGCCAGCAGCTCGAAACCGGGACAGGAAACCTACGAGCAGTACTTC.